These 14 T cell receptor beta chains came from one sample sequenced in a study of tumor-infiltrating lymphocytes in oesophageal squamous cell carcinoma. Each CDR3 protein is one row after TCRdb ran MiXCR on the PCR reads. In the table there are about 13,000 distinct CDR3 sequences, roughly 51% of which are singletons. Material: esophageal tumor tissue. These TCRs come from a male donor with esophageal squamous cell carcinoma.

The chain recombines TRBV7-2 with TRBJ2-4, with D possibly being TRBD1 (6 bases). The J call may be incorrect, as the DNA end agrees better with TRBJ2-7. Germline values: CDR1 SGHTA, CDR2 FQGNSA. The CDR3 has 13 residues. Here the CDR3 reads CASSLAGDNEQYF. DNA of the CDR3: TGTGCCAGCAGCTTAGCAGGGGACAACGAGCAGTACTTC.

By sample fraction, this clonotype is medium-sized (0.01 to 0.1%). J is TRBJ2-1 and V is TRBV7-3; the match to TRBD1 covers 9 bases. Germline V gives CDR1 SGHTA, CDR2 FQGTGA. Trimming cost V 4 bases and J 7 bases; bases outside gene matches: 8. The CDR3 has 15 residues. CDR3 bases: TGTGCCAGCAGCTCAGGGACAGGGATTGAGAATGAGCAGTTCTTC. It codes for CASSSGTGIENEQFF.

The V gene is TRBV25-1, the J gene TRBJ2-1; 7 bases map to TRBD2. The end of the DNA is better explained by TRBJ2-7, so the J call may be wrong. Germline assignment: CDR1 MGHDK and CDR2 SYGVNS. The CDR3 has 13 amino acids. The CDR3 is CASSDSGADTQYF. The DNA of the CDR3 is TGTGCCAGCAGCGACAGCGGGGCAGATACGCAGTACTTC.

This CDR3 is CASSRLDYNDQYF. CDR3 sequence (DNA): TGTGCCAGCAGCAGGCTGGATTACAATGACCAGTACTTC. The V gene is TRBV7-6, the J gene TRBJ2-5, with D unclear. CDR1 SGHVS and CDR2 FNYEAQ come from the germline V gene. Trimming took 5 bases from V and 10 from J, leaving 17 bases between them. This CDR3 spans 13 amino acids.

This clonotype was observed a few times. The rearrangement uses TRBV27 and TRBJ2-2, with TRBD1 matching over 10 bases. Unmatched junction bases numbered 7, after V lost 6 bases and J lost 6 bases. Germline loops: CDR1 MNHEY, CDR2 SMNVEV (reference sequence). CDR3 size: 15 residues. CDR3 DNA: TGTGCCAGCAGGACCGGGACAGGGGTTCCCGGGGAGCTGTTTTTT. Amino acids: CASRTGTGVPGELFF.

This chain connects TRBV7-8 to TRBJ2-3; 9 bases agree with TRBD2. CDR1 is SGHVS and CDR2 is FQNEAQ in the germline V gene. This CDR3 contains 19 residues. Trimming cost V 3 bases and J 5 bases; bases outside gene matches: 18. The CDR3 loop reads CASSFPLAGTPVGVDTQYF. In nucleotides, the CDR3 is TGTGCCAGCAGCTTTCCTCTAGCGGGGACCCCCGTGGGGGTAGATACGCAGTATTTT.

Written as DNA, the CDR3 is TGTGCCAGCACCTCACAGGTTCAGGCCTACGAGCAGTACTTC. Translation gives CASTSQVQAYEQYF. The chain links TRBV11-2 to TRBJ2-7, with a tentative D call TRBD1 (5 bases). There are 14 residues in the CDR3. The V gene lost 7 bases and the J gene lost 2 bases, with 15 bases spanning the gap. Germline CDR1 and CDR2: SGHAT and FQNNGV.

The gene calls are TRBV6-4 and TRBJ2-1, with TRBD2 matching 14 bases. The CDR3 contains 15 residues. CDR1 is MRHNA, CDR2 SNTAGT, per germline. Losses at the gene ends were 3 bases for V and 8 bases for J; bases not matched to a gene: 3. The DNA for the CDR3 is TGTGCCAGCAGTGAAGGGACTAGCGGGAGCCATGAGCAGTTCTTC. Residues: CASSEGTSGSHEQFF.

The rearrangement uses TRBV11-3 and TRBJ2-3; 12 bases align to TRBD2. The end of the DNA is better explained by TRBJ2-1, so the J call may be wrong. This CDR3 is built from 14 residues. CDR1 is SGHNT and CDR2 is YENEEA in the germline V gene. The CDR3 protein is CASSLKLAGGEQFF. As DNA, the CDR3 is TGTGCCAGCAGCTTAAAACTAGCGGGGGGTGAGCAGTTCTTC.

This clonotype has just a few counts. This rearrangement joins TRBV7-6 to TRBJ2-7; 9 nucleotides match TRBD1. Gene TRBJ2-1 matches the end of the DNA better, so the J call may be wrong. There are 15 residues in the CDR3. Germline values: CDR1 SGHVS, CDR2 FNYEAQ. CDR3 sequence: CASSSGQGDYNEQFF. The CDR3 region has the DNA TGTGCCAGCAGCTCGGGACAGGGAGACTACAATGAGCAGTTCTTC.

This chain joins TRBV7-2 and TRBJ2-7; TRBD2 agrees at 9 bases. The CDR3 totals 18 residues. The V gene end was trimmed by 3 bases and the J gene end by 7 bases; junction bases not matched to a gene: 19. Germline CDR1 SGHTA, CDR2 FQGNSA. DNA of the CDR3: TGTGCCAGCAGCTTGGCCTTCGCGGGACTAGCATTTGGTAATGAGCAGTACTTC. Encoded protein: CASSLAFAGLAFGNEQYF.

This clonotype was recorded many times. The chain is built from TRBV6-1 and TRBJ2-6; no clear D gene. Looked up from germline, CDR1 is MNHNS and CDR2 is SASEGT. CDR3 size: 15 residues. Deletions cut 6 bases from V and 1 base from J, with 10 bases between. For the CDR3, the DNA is TGTGCCAGCAGGGGTCAATCTTCTGGGGCCAACGTCCTGACTTTC. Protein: CASRGQSSGANVLTF.

The DNA for the CDR3 is TGTGCCAGCAGCTTAGCCGGATCAGTCACAGATACGCAGTATTTT. Translated, it gives CASSLAGSVTDTQYF. This chain joins TRBV7-2 and TRBJ2-3, with D unclear. The germline gives CDR1 SGHTA, CDR2 FQGNSA. V lost 0 bases and J 2 bases, leaving 9 bases between the germline ends. This CDR3 spans 15 amino acids.

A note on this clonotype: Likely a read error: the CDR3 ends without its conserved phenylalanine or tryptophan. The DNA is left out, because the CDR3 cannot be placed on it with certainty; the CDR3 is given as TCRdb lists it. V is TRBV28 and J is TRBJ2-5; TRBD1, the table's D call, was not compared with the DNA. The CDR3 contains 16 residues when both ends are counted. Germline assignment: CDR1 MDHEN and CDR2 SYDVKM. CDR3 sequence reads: CASGRGGSNYGYTFGS.